The present entry profiles one T cell receptor (beta chain) with its context. Its antigen is unknown. This sample stems from a study of T cells after yellow fever vaccination. Turning to the study itself: With SMART-Seq v4 Ultra Low Input, the fractions containing low cell numbers were prepared.

Study results and limitations: Bulk-population clonotypes that are abundant could appear as contaminants in FACS-sorted repertoires. Post-booster samples contained most primary-vaccination clones (approximately 96% CD4, around 90% CD8).

V was clipped by 2 bases and J by 6 bases, with 19 bases between them. The length of the CDR3 is 16 residues. CDR1 SGHTA and CDR2 FQGNSA come from the germline V gene. The study made its TCR cDNA through 5'RACE template switching. That step introduced a universal primer site along with UMIs. MiXCR, run by TCRdb on the 5' RACE reads, gives a single entry per CDR3 protein. The data show around 590,000 distinct CDR3 sequences, 9% to 15% seen once. The receptor was isolated from a man aged 25 to 40 who received the YFV17D yellow fever vaccine. This chain connects TRBV7-2 to TRBJ2-5; D gene uncertain. The sample was PBMCs, taken on the day of the yellow fever booster vaccination. Here the CDR3 DNA reads TGTGCCAGCAGCTTAAATTTGGGTTCGTCTTTGAAGACCCAGTACTTC. Translated: CASSLNLGSSLKTQYF. The variable domain in full, completed from reference TRBV7-2 and TRBJ2-5, reads GAGVSQSPSNKVTEKGKDVELRCDPISGHTALYWYRQSLGQGLEFLIYFQGNSAPDKSGLPSDRFSAERTGGSVSTLTIQRTQQEDSAVYLCASSLNLGSSLKTQYFGPGTRLLVL.